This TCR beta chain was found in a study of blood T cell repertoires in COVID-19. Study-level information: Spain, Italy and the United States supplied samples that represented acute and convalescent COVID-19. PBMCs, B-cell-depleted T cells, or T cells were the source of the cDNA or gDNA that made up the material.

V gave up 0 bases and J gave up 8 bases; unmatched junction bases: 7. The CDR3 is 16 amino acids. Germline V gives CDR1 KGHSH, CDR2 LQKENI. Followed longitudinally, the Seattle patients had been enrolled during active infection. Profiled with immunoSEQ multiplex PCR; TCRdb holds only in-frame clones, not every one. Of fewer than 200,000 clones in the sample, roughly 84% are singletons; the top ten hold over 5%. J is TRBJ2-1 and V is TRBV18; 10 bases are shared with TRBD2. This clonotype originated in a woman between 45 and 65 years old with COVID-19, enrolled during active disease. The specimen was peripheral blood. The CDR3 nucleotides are TGTGCCAGCTCACCACCGAAAGCGGGGGGGCCCTATGAGCAGTTCTTC. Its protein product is CASSPPKAGGPYEQFF.